A single sample is the source of the 10 T cell receptor beta chains below, sequenced in a study of blood T cells in healthy people across ages. Primed by a sample-barcoded 5' primer and a J-beta primer mix, a second PCR proceeded for about 6 to 11 cycles. In TCRdb, the 5' RACE reads were re-called with MiXCR into one record per CDR3 protein. The data show about 290,000 distinct CDR3 sequences, around 27% seen once. Input material: blood. The source is a woman between 65 and 79 years old in good health.

Only a few counts were recorded for this clonotype. The chain employs TRBV28 and TRBJ1-2, with D tentatively TRBD1 (6 bases). Germline CDR1 reads MDHEN; CDR2 reads SYDVKM. The CDR3 runs 16 residues. V lost 5 bases, J lost 3 bases, and 19 bases lay in between. CDR3 coding DNA: TGTGCCAGCAGTGGGGGGACCGTAGGGGGGGACTATGGCTACACCTTC. Residues: CASSGGTVGGDYGYTF.

This clonotype is a singleton in its sample. V and J are TRBV12-3 or TRBV12-4 and TRBJ1-1, with 7 nucleotides matching TRBD1. Trimming removed 0 bases from V and 6 bases from J; junction bases left unmatched: 4. CDR3 length: 14 residues. CDR3 region: CASSLALGTAEAFF. The CDR3 DNA reads as TGTGCCAGCAGTTTAGCGCTCGGGACAGCTGAAGCTTTCTTT.

The V call is TRBV6-6, the J call TRBJ2-7; D is undetermined. Trimming stripped 2 bases from V and 7 bases from J, with 9 bases between. Germline CDR1 and CDR2: MNHNY and SVGAGI (reference sequence). There are 12 residues in the CDR3. For the CDR3, the DNA is TGTGCCAGCAGTTACGCCTCGACAGAGCAGTACTTC. Encoded protein: CASSYASTEQYF.

Many counts were recorded for this clonotype. CDR3 sequence (DNA): TGTGCCAGCAGTCCTTTACCTCCGTTCGGAGCGGGAGGGGTCTCGAGCTCCTACAATGAGCAGTTCTTC. It codes for CASSPLPPFGAGGVSSSYNEQFF. The chain combines TRBV6-4 with TRBJ2-1, with 10 bases lining up with TRBD2. The CDR3 spans 23 residues. V lost 5 bases and J lost 0; bases outside the gene matches: 25. Germline V gene sequence: CDR1 MRHNA, CDR2 SNTAGT.

This clonotype was seen ten or more times. The rearrangement uses TRBV7-2 and TRBJ1-6, with 8 bases identical to TRBD1. CDR1 SGHTA and CDR2 FQGNSA come from the germline V gene. The length of the CDR3 is 15 residues. J was trimmed by 10 bases and V by 2 bases; bases with no gene match: 7. CDR3 sequence: CASSLSDRGDSPLHF. The CDR3 DNA sequence: TGTGCCAGCAGCTTATCTGACAGGGGAGACTCACCCCTCCACTTT.

Ten or more counts support this clonotype. The V gene is TRBV24-1, the J gene TRBJ2-1; 8 bases are a match to TRBD2. The germline V gene has CDR1 KGHDR and CDR2 SFDVKD. Trimming took 2 bases from V and 5 from J; bases not matched to a gene: 7. The CDR3 spans 16 residues. The CDR3 reads CATSDSGLAGHNEQFF. The CDR3 DNA is TGTGCCACCAGTGATTCCGGACTAGCTGGCCACAATGAGCAGTTCTTC.

This clonotype was picked up a small number of times. This chain connects TRBV7-2 to TRBJ2-7; D may be TRBD1 (5 bases). The CDR3 sequence is 15 residues long. Germline values: CDR1 SGHTA, CDR2 FQGNSA. Trimming left V 6 bases short and J 2 bases short, with 17 bases between. The CDR3 DNA is TGTGCCAGCAGTCTTGACAGACAGCGCCCCTACGAGCAGTACTTC. Protein sequence: CASSLDRQRPYEQYF.

Concerning this clonotype itself: The germline gene is not matched at one end of the junction; a read error may be the cause. The V and J genes are TRBV29-1 and TRBJ2-6, with TRBD1 as a possible D gene (5 bases). Germline CDR1 SQVTM, CDR2 ANQGSEA. The CDR3 runs 13 residues. The CDR3 nucleotides are TGCAGCGTTGAAGGGGCTGGGGCCAACGTCCTGGCTTTC. Translated: CSVEGAGANVLAF.

This clonotype showed up just a few times. The chain couples TRBV15 to TRBJ2-5, with TRBD1 matching 7 bases. With 5 bases clipped from V and 2 bases from J, the junction kept 8 bases outside the gene matches. Per germline, CDR1 LNHNV and CDR2 YYDKDF (reference sequence). The CDR3 totals 15 residues. CDR3 sequence reads: CATSGPNRGQETQYF. CDR3 coding DNA: TGTGCCACCAGCGGACCGAACAGGGGTCAAGAGACCCAGTACTTC.

A few counts support this clonotype. V gene TRBV6-2 or TRBV6-3 combines with J gene TRBJ2-3; 8 bases agree with TRBD2. The trim removed 2 bases at V and 8 bases at J, leaving 6 bases unmatched. This CDR3 contains 14 residues. Germline-derived CDR1 and CDR2 are MNHEY and SVGEGT. The DNA of the CDR3 is TGTGCCAGCAGTTACAATCTAGCGGGCGGTACGCAGTATTTT. Residues: CASSYNLAGGTQYF.